The TCR beta chain under discussion was sequenced for a study of blood T cell repertoires in COVID-19 (dated by TCRdb to about 2020). With respect to the entire study: The collaborator samples originated in the United States, Italy and Spain and spanned the acute and convalescent phases of COVID-19. Where available, HLA class I and class II types were taken from metadata supplied by the sample provider and were not determined by assay-based typing. Subjects who had been exposed to COVID-19, were actively infected with it, or had recovered from it provided the deeply sampled blood TCRbeta repertoires that made up the dataset. The repertoires were released in a freely available public database meant as a resource for research on the immune response to SARS-CoV-2. The samples were drawn from two sources: the first 160 participants of the ongoing ImmuneRACE study, and 950 to 1,500 subjects contributed by 6 global collaborators. The prospective study material was composed of cDNA or gDNA derived from T cells, B-cell-depleted T cells, or PBMCs. Nearly every sample came with metadata listing a de-identified subject ID, COVID-19 status, age in years and sex.

The CDR3 has 16 amino acids, counting the end cysteine and phenylalanine. Only the CDR3 DNA stays, 48 bases, in frame from base 1. From V the trimming removes 1 base and from J it removes 6 bases, while the gene matches leave 10 bases of the junction unaccounted for. CDR1 and CDR2 (LGHDT, YNNKEL) derive from the germline V gene (reference sequence). The immunoSEQ Assay, a bias-controlled multiplex PCR, was used to amplify TCRbeta CDR3 regions from genomic DNA. The paper's data handling went like this. The number of nucleated cells in each sample was estimated from the amplification of reference gene primers within the assay. To quantify the absolute abundance of each unique TCRbeta CDR3 rearrangement, sequence reads were collapsed and filtered. For each sample, productive Simpson clonality was calculated as the square root of Simpson's diversity index over productive rearrangements. TCRdb provides this immuneACCESS table in a form limited to in-frame rearrangements. Some clones are lacking; in checked studies, under half of them reflect an unresolved V gene, and why the rest are absent is not known. V, J and clone size reflect that table, while D and trimming were determined from the DNA. This sample lists under 250,000 clones; 83% were detected once. The top ten constitute about 3.8% of the sample.

About this clone: Its antigen is still unknown. The input lacks base qualities; no much larger clone sits a single base away.

The full study reports these points: How much clinical and demographic metadata was included differed by source and by participant, and the metadata was provided uncurated.

Enrolling through a virtual design, the prospective study's participants ranged in age from about 18 to 89 years and lived across approximately 25 United States geographic areas. In the prospective study, cohorts were assigned on the basis of participant-reported clinical history obtained from a screening survey and a study questionnaire. Exposed participants were defined as having been in contact with someone with a PCR-confirmed or clinician-diagnosed COVID-19 case within 2 weeks of study entry. Mobile phlebotomists in the prospective study collected whole blood, serum and a nasopharyngeal or oropharyngeal swab from every participant. Additional blood draws and questionnaires over an approximately two-month period could optionally be provided by prospective study participants. Before DNA extraction, blood samples from the prospective study were shipped at room temperature or frozen.

This sequence uses TRBV3-1 (or the pseudogene TRBV3-2) and TRBJ1-1; 8 central nucleotides agree with TRBD1. Sequenced material: PBMCs or T cells enriched from blood (not recorded which). The sequence was collected from a woman aged 40 to 55 who had been exposed to COVID-19. The sequence in DNA is TGTGCCAGCAGCCAAGGTCTAGGCCGGACAGGGTCTGAAGCTTTCTTT. It specifies CASSQGLGRTGSEAFF.